The present entry profiles one T cell receptor (beta chain) with its context. The data were taken from a study of blood T cell repertoires in COVID-19. Study information: Whether acute or convalescent, the COVID-19 samples came from the United States, Italy and Spain.

The CDR3 is 16 amino acids. Germline V lookup: CDR1 SEHNR, CDR2 FQNEAQ (reference sequence). Trimming cost V 5 bases and J 1 base; bases outside gene matches: 6. Generated by immunoSEQ multiplex PCR, the TCRdb table keeps only in-frame clones and is missing some. The sample has under 50,000 clones; about 82% are singletons. Material: peripheral blood. The source of this sequence is a man older than 75 with active or convalescent COVID-19. V and J are TRBV7-9 and TRBJ2-1, with 9 bases identical to TRBD1. The CDR3 nucleotides read TGTGCCAGCAGCCAGTTAGGACAGGGGTCCTACAATGAGCAGTTCTTC. Its translation is CASSQLGQGSYNEQFF. The whole variable domain, remainder taken from reference TRBV7-9 and TRBJ2-1, is DTGVSQNPRHKITKRGQNVTFRCDPISEHNRLYWYRQTLGQGPEFLTYFQNEAQLEKSRLLSDRFSAERPKGSFSTLEIQRTEQGDSAMYLCASSQLGQGSYNEQFFGPGTRLTVL.